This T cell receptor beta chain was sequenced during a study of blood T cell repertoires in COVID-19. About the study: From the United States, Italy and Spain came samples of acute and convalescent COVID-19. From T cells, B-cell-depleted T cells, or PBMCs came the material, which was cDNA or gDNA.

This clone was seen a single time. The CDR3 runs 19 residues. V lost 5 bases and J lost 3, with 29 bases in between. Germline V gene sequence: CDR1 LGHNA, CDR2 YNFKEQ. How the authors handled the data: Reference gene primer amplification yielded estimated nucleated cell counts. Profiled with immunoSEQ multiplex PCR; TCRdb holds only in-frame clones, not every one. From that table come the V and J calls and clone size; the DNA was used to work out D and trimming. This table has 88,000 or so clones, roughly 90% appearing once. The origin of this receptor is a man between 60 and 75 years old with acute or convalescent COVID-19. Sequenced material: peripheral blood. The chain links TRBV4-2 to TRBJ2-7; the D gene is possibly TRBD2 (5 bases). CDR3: CASSTDPTFSDRDLYEQYF. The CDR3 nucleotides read TGTGCCAGCAGCACCGATCCGACCTTTAGCGACCGGGATCTCTACGAGCAGTACTTC.